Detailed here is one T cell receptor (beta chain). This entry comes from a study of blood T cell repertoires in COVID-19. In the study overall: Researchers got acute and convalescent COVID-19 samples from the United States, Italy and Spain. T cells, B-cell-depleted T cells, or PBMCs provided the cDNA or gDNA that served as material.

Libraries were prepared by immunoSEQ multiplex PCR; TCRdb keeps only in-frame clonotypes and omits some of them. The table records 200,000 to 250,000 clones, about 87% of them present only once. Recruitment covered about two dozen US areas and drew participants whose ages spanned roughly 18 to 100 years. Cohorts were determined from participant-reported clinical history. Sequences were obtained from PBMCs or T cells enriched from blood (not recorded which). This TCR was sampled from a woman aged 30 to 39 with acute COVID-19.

The DNA of the CDR3 is TGTGCTAGTGACCACAGGGGAACTGAAGCTTTCTTT. As protein: CASDHRGTEAFF. The rearrangement joins TRBV12-5 to TRBJ1-1; 7 nucleotides align to TRBD1. The CDR3 length is 12 residues. Germline V CDR1 and CDR2: LGHNT, FRNRAP. J was trimmed by 5 bases and V by 7 bases; bases with no gene match: 4. Based on the CDR3 plus reference TRBV12-5 and TRBJ1-1, the full variable domain is DARVTQTPRHKVTEMGQEVTMRCQPILGHNTVFWYRQTMMQGLELLAYFRNRAPLDDSGMPKDRFSAEMPDATLATLKIQPSEPRDSAVYFCASDHRGTEAFFGQGTRLTVV.